The 25 T cell receptor beta chains given below trace back to one sample, sequenced in a study of identical twins. Each CDR3 protein is one row after TCRdb ran MiXCR on the 5' RACE reads. The data show approximately 700,000 distinct CDR3 sequences, 6.1% seen once. Sequenced input: naive T cells sorted from blood. Every receptor here comes from a man between 18 and 29 years old in good health.

CDR3 nucleotides: TGTGCCAGCAGCTTAGGTATCAGGACAGGGTTCTACAATGAGCAGTTCTTC. Protein sequence: CASSLGIRTGFYNEQFF. V and J are TRBV7-6 and TRBJ2-1; 8 positions match TRBD1. Germline V gives CDR1 SGHVS, CDR2 FNYEAQ. The length of the CDR3 is 17 residues. Losses at the gene ends were 1 base for V and 3 bases for J; bases not matched to a gene: 8.

The table lists this clonotype with many counts. J is TRBJ2-5 and V is TRBV24-1, with TRBD1 matching over 9 bases. Losses at the gene ends were 0 bases for V and 4 bases for J; bases not matched to a gene: 8. Germline-derived CDR1 and CDR2 are KGHDR and SFDVKD. The CDR3 sequence is 17 residues long. CDR3 in DNA: TGTGCCACCAGTGATTTGGGGAAAACAGGGGGCGCAGAGACCCAGTACTTC. Protein: CATSDLGKTGGAETQYF.

The V gene is TRBV29-1, the J gene TRBJ2-3; 7 nucleotides agree with TRBD1. There are 14 residues in the CDR3. Germline V gene sequence: CDR1 SQVTM, CDR2 ANQGSEA. The CDR3 region is CSECTGAGTDTQYF. The CDR3 coding sequence is TGCTCCGAATGCACAGGGGCCGGCACAGATACGCAGTATTTT.

Only a few counts were recorded for this clonotype. The chain carries TRBV5-6 and TRBJ1-2; D gene unclear. CDR3 length: 12 amino acids. The V gene lost 0 bases and the J gene lost 8 bases, with 8 bases spanning the gap. Looked up from germline, CDR1 is SGHDT and CDR2 is YYEEEE. CDR3 DNA sequence: TGTGCCAGCAGCTTGGGGCAGAACGGCTACACCTTC. Translating it yields CASSLGQNGYTF.

The rearrangement joins TRBV4-1 to TRBJ1-1; maybe TRBD1 (6 bases). Germline CDR1 MGHRA, CDR2 YSYEKL. V was trimmed by 1 base and J by 8 bases, leaving 17 bases between them. This CDR3 has 15 residues. The CDR3 nucleotides are TGCGCCAGCAGCCAAGCCCCGGCGGGGGCGGCGGAAGCTTTCTTT. Amino acid sequence: CASSQAPAGAAEAFF.

Ten or more counts support this clonotype. The rearrangement uses TRBV4-2 and TRBJ2-7; 8 bases fit TRBD1. Germline values: CDR1 LGHNA, CDR2 YNFKEQ. J lost 7 bases, V lost 3 bases, and 11 bases had no gene match. The CDR3 spans 15 residues. The CDR3 DNA reads TGTGCCAGCAGCCAGGCGAGTCAGGGGGCGGGTGAGCAGTACTTC. The encoded protein is CASSQASQGAGEQYF.

This clonotype was seen only a few times. The rearrangement uses TRBV12-3 or TRBV12-4 and TRBJ2-1; 9 nucleotides agree with TRBD1. The CDR3 covers 14 residues. V was clipped by 5 bases and J by 5 bases; unmatched bases: 4. The DNA of the CDR3 is TGTGCCAGCAGTAACCGGGACAGGGACAATGAGCAGTTCTTC. Amino acids: CASSNRDRDNEQFF.

This clonotype was counted ten times or more. This sequence joins TRBV20-1 and TRBJ2-1; TRBD2 matches at 10 bases. Per germline, CDR1 DFQATT and CDR2 SNEGSKA (reference sequence). Trimming cost V 2 bases and J 4 bases; bases outside gene matches: 5. CDR3 length: 15 amino acids. CDR3 residues: CSARLAGGAYNEQFF. CDR3 coding DNA: TGCAGTGCTAGATTAGCGGGAGGCGCATACAATGAGCAGTTCTTC.

The table lists this clonotype with a few counts. The chain links TRBV21-1 to TRBJ2-5; TRBD2 is the table's D call, not checked against the DNA. TRBV21-1 is noted as a pseudogene. The CDR3 length is 16 residues. CDR3 region: CASSEMRASGKETQYF. CDR3 nucleotides: TGTGCCAGCAGCGAAATGCGGGCTAGCGGAAAAGAGACCCAGTACTTC.

This clonotype was seen a handful of times. This sequence joins TRBV2 and TRBJ1-1; D may be TRBD1 (5 bases). Trimming took 3 bases from V and 4 from J, leaving 12 bases between them. Germline V gene sequence: CDR1 SNHLY, CDR2 FYNNEI. This CDR3 is 14 amino acids long. The CDR3 loop reads CASSDQGLVTEAFF. The CDR3 DNA is TGTGCCAGCAGTGATCAGGGCCTGGTCACTGAAGCTTTCTTT. Filled out from reference TRBV2 and TRBJ1-1, the complete variable domain reads EPEVTQTPSHQVTQMGQEVILRCVPISNHLYFYWYRQILGQKVEFLVSFYNNEISEKSEIFDDQFSVERPDGSNFTLKIRSTKLEDSAMYFCASSDQGLVTEAFFGQGTRLTVV.

The chain joins TRBV5-1 to TRBJ1-6; tentative D call: TRBD1 (5 bases). V was cut by 0 bases and J by 11 bases, with 9 bases left in between. CDR3 length equals 13 residues. Germline V gene sequence: CDR1 SGHRS, CDR2 YFSETQ. The DNA for the CDR3 is TGCGCCAGCAGCTTGGGTGGGGCCCCACCCCTCCACTTT. As protein: CASSLGGAPPLHF.

In its sample, this clonotype was seen many times. V gene TRBV29-1 combines with J gene TRBJ1-5; no clear D gene. V lost 4 bases and J lost 4, with 11 bases in between. This CDR3 spans 13 amino acids. Germline V gives CDR1 SQVTM, CDR2 ANQGSEA. CDR3 coding DNA: TGCAGCGTTGTATGGGGTATGAATCAGCCCCAGCATTTT. This encodes CSVVWGMNQPQHF.

V gene TRBV27 combines with J gene TRBJ2-1; the D gene is possibly TRBD2 (6 bases). This CDR3 has 14 residues. V lost 7 bases and J 5 bases, leaving 15 bases between the germline ends. Germline lookup yields CDR1 MNHEY and CDR2 SMNVEV (reference sequence). The CDR3 reads CASTPGLRNNEQFF. DNA for the CDR3: TGTGCCAGCACCCCGGGACTGAGAAACAATGAGCAGTTCTTC.

The chain couples TRBV7-2 to TRBJ2-7; 9 bases align to TRBD2. This CDR3 is 15 amino acids long. V shed 1 base and J 3 bases; nucleotides not matched to a gene: 4. Germline CDR1 SGHTA, CDR2 FQGNSA. CDR3: CASSLDGAGGYEQYF. The DNA of the CDR3 is TGTGCCAGCAGCTTAGACGGAGCGGGAGGCTACGAGCAGTACTTC.

This clonotype appeared many times. The chain is built from TRBV5-5 and TRBJ1-5; D is ambiguous. V lost 2 bases and J lost 6, with 15 bases in between. This CDR3 has 15 residues. CDR1 is SGHKS, CDR2 YYEKEE, per germline (reference sequence). The DNA of the CDR3 is TGTGCCAGCAGCTTAGGCTCCGGGTATGGTCAGCCCCAGCATTTT. Amino acids: CASSLGSGYGQPQHF.

This clonotype was counted ten times or more. The V and J genes are TRBV12-3 or TRBV12-4 and TRBJ1-5; TRBD1 agrees at 8 bases. V was pared by 1 base and J by 6 bases, with 2 bases of the junction left unmatched. There are 14 residues in the CDR3. The CDR3 reads CASSLGTGIQPQHF. DNA for the CDR3: TGTGCCAGCAGTTTAGGGACAGGGATTCAGCCCCAGCATTTT.

This clonotype was seen a few times. The rearrangement links TRBV28 to TRBJ1-1; D might be TRBD1 (6 bases). Germline CDR1 reads MDHEN; CDR2 reads SYDVKM. V lost 4 bases and J 4 bases, leaving 16 bases between the germline ends. The CDR3 loop spans 15 amino acids. DNA for the CDR3: TGTGCCAGCAGTTCCCTGGGGGGGGCGAGCACTGAAGCTTTCTTT. This gives the protein CASSSLGGASTEAFF.

This rearrangement joins TRBV15 to TRBJ1-5, with unresolved D. This CDR3 region has 15 residues. Germline CDR1 reads LNHNV; CDR2 reads YYDKDF (reference sequence). V lost 3 bases and J lost 2, with 11 bases in between. The chain's CDR3 is CATSSWPEGNQPQHF. CDR3 sequence (DNA): TGTGCCACCAGCAGCTGGCCGGAGGGCAATCAGCCCCAGCATTTT.

This clonotype was seen a handful of times. J is TRBJ1-1 and V is TRBV12-3 or TRBV12-4; 7 nucleotides match TRBD1. This CDR3 is built from 14 residues. J lost 2 bases, V lost 6 bases, and 6 bases had no gene match. CDR3 in DNA: TGTGCCAGCAGACTCGGGACAGCTAACACTGAAGCTTTCTTT. Translating it yields CASRLGTANTEAFF.

For this clonotype: This may stem from a read error, because a much larger clone lies one nucleotide away. This chain connects TRBV20-1 to TRBJ2-5; the D is unclear. CDR3 length: 9 residues. Per the germline V gene, CDR1 is DFQATT and CDR2 is SNEGSKA (reference sequence). CDR3 in DNA: TGCGGTCTAGGCTCTCCCCAGTACTTC. Protein sequence: CGLGSPQYF.

The sample holds a few counts of this clonotype. The CDR3 DNA follows: TGTGCCAGCTCACCACCGAATGAAGCGGGACGGGGTGAGCAGTTCTTC. Its translation: CASSPPNEAGRGEQFF. This chain links TRBV18 with TRBJ2-1; 7 positions match TRBD2. CDR1 KGHSH and CDR2 LQKENI come from the germline V gene. The CDR3 sequence is 16 residues long. J was trimmed by 9 bases and V by 0 bases; bases with no gene match: 11.

This clonotype turned up a few times. The V gene is TRBV7-2, the J gene TRBJ2-3; 7 bases map to TRBD2. This CDR3 is built from 16 residues. J gave up 1 base and V 5 bases, and 9 bases lay outside the gene matches. In germline, CDR1 is SGHTA, CDR2 FQGNSA. CDR3 sequence reads: CASSEYRLAGTDTQYF. CDR3 DNA sequence: TGTGCCAGCAGCGAATATAGGCTAGCGGGCACAGATACGCAGTATTTT. The full variable domain, its missing parts supplied by reference TRBV7-2 and TRBJ2-3, is GAGVSQSPSNKVTEKGKDVELRCDPISGHTALYWYRQSLGQGLEFLIYFQGNSAPDKSGLPSDRFSAERTGGSVSTLTIQRTQQEDSAVYLCASSEYRLAGTDTQYFGPGTRLTVL.

This clonotype was observed many times. The chain links TRBV15 to TRBJ2-1, with D possibly matching TRBD2 (5 bases). From germline, CDR1 is LNHNV and CDR2 YYDKDF (reference sequence). Trimming removed 6 bases from V and 6 bases from J, with 9 bases in between. There are 12 residues in the CDR3. CDR3 protein: CATRRDINEQFF. CDR3 bases: TGTGCCACCAGACGGGATATCAATGAGCAGTTCTTC.

This clonotype was observed many times. The chain couples TRBV5-6 to TRBJ2-1; weak D call: TRBD1 (6 bases). The CDR3 sequence is 13 residues long. Germline CDR1 and CDR2: SGHDT and YYEEEE. Trimming removed 7 bases from V and 8 bases from J, with 16 bases in between. The CDR3, as DNA: TGTGCCAGCTTACGACTCCCAGGGGATGAGCAGTTCTTC. Amino acids: CASLRLPGDEQFF.

Remarks on this clonotype: A read error may be the cause here, since a much bigger clone is one base away. V and J are TRBV10-2 and TRBJ2-5; a possible D gene is TRBD2 (6 bases). V was shortened by 5 bases and J by 7 bases, with 17 bases between the two germline ends. The CDR3 length is 14 residues. The V gene's germline CDR1 is WSHSY and CDR2 SAAADI. The CDR3 region is CASSTLGLRGTQYF. As DNA, the CDR3 is TGCGCCAGCAGTACATTGGGACTGCGAGGGACCCAGTACTTC.